Listed below are T cell receptor beta chains from one sample, sequenced in a study of blood T cell repertoires in COVID-19. Libraries were prepared by immunoSEQ multiplex PCR; TCRdb keeps only in-frame clonotypes and omits some of them. The sample has over 60,000 clones; about 84% are singletons. Source material: peripheral blood. These receptors all stem from a middle-aged man with COVID-19, enrolled during active disease. The CDR3 runs from the conserved cysteine through the conserved F or W. The D gene is left open where the match is weak. A clone size is listed for some rows: how often the clone was seen (once, few, many), or a class if it is expanded.

j_gene,abundance,v_gene,len,d_gene,CDR3aa,CDR3nt
TRBJ2-3,.,TRBV6-5,13,.,CASTRTGTDTQYF,TGTGCCAGCACACGAACGGGCACAGATACGCAGTATTTT
TRBJ2-5,.,TRBV6-2/TRBV6-3,18,TRBD2,CASSYRTSGGSYQETQYF,TGTGCCAGCAGTTACCGGACTAGCGGGGGGTCGTACCAAGAGACCCAGTACTTC
TRBJ2-5,.,TRBV6-6,15,TRBD2,CASSFQRGSRETQYF,TGTGCCAGCAGCTTCCAGCGGGGGAGTAGAGAGACCCAGTACTTC
TRBJ2-1,.,TRBV21-1,19,.,CASSKVKRQVKIIHNEQFF,TGTGCCAGCAGCAAAGTGAAACGACAGGTGAAAATTATACACAATGAGCAGTTCTTC
TRBJ1-2,few,TRBV18,16,.,CASSPDSSGRNYGYTF,TGTGCCAGCTCACCCGACTCGTCCGGGAGGAACTATGGCTACACCTTC
TRBJ2-6,.,TRBV27,17,.,CASSDRGSLVGANVLTF,TGTGCCAGCTCCGACCGGGGGTCTTTAGTTGGGGCCAACGTCCTGACTTTC
TRBJ2-7,.,TRBV10-3,13,TRBD1,CAISEGTVYEQYF,TGTGCCATCAGTGAGGGGACAGTTTACGAGCAGTACTTC
TRBJ1-2,.,TRBV12-3/TRBV12-4,11,TRBD1,CASRKGQDYTF,TGTGCCAGCAGGAAGGGACAGGACTACACCTTC
TRBJ1-4,.,TRBV4-1,13,.,CASSQWTGEVLFF,TGCGCCAGCAGCCAATGGACGGGAGAGGTGTTGTTTTTT
TRBJ1-1,.,TRBV5-1,14,TRBD1,CASSSTPGQGVAFF,TGCGCCAGCAGCTCTACTCCGGGACAGGGGGTAGCTTTCTTT
TRBJ2-2,.,TRBV19,15,TRBD2,CASHPGLAGIGELFF,TGTGCCAGTCATCCGGGACTAGCGGGTATCGGGGAGCTGTTTTTT
TRBJ1-4,.,TRBV5-1,18,TRBD1,CASSHRTGGVATNEKLFF,TGCGCCAGCAGCCATCGGACAGGGGGCGTCGCAACTAATGAAAAACTGTTTTTT
TRBJ2-3,.,TRBV6-4,16,.,CASSEVTGRGTDTQYF,TGTGCCAGCAGTGAGGTTACAGGGAGGGGCACAGATACGCAGTATTTT
TRBJ2-1,.,TRBV9,15,.,CASSVGSRGYNEQFF,TGTGCCAGCAGCGTAGGTTCTAGGGGTTACAATGAGCAGTTCTTC
TRBJ1-1,.,TRBV6-5,13,.,CASRMTADTEAFF,TGTGCCAGCAGGATGACAGCCGACACTGAAGCTTTCTTT
TRBJ2-7,.,TRBV5-6,17,.,CASSLARTGVVDYEQYF,TGTGCCAGCAGCTTGGCTAGGACGGGGGTAGTCGACTACGAGCAGTACTTC
TRBJ2-7,once,TRBV5-1,14,TRBD1,CASSLGQGADEQYF,TGCGCCAGCAGCTTGGGACAGGGGGCGGACGAGCAGTACTTC
TRBJ2-7,.,TRBV5-1,13,.,CASSLVDTYEQYF,TGCGCCAGCAGCTTAGTCGACACCTACGAGCAGTACTTC
TRBJ2-7,.,TRBV9,14,TRBD1,CASSERDRAYEQYF,TGTGCCAGCAGCGAACGGGACAGAGCATACGAGCAGTACTTC
TRBJ2-3,once,TRBV6-4,12,.,CASSPDYNTQYF,TGTGCCAGCAGTCCGGACTATAATACGCAGTATTTT
TRBJ1-2,.,TRBV9,15,.,CASSVGGRVNYGYTF,TGTGCCAGCAGCGTAGGGGGCAGGGTTAACTATGGCTACACCTTC
TRBJ1-1,.,TRBV23-1,15,.,CASSQSYRVRTEAFF,TGCGCCAGCAGTCAATCGTACCGCGTCCGCACTGAAGCTTTCTTT
TRBJ2-3,.,TRBV4-1,15,.,CASSEEGQGGDTQYF,TGCGCCAGCAGCGAAGAGGGTCAGGGTGGAGATACGCAGTATTTT
TRBJ2-5,.,TRBV10-3,15,.,CAIAAGRGLQETQYF,TGTGCCATCGCCGCGGGAAGGGGTCTCCAAGAGACCCAGTACTTC
TRBJ1-1,.,TRBV6-5,10,.,CASRNLWAFF,TGTGCCAGCAGAAACTTGTGGGCTTTCTTT
TRBJ1-2,.,TRBV6-5,14,TRBD1,CASSSFRTGRGYTF,TGTGCCAGCAGTTCCTTCAGGACAGGGAGGGGCTACACCTTC
TRBJ1-1,once,TRBV7-3,14,.,CASSEQGGDTEAFF,TGTGCCAGCAGCGAACAGGGTGGGGACACTGAAGCTTTCTTT
TRBJ1-1,.,TRBV7-2,17,TRBD1,CASSLGGTGTMNTEAFF,TGTGCCAGCAGCTTAGGCGGGACAGGGACGATGAACACTGAAGCTTTCTTT
TRBJ1-1,.,TRBV6-5,13,.,CASSYSGGAEAFF,TGTGCCAGCAGTTACTCCGGAGGGGCTGAAGCTTTCTTT
TRBJ1-2,.,TRBV4-1,16,TRBD1,CASSQVVSDRFYGYTF,TGCGCCAGCAGCCAAGTCGTCTCGGACAGGTTCTATGGCTACACCTTC
TRBJ2-3,few,TRBV6-2/TRBV6-3,13,.,CASSYQLRDTQYF,TGTGCCAGCAGTTACCAACTTCGGGATACGCAGTATTTT
TRBJ1-3,.,TRBV30,14,.,CAWSVLVPGNTIYF,TGTGCCTGGAGTGTACTCGTTCCTGGAAACACCATATATTTT
TRBJ2-7,.,TRBV19,15,.,CASSIRAQGTYEQYF,TGTGCCAGTAGTATACGGGCCCAGGGAACCTACGAGCAGTACTTC
TRBJ1-2,.,TRBV3-1/TRBV3-2,12,.,CASSQPTRGYTF,TGTGCCAGCAGCCAACCAACGAGGGGCTACACCTTC
TRBJ2-3,.,TRBV5-6,16,TRBD2,CASSLDTGGPTDTQYF,TGTGCCAGCAGCTTGGATACGGGGGGGCCCACAGATACGCAGTATTTT
TRBJ2-7,.,TRBV7-6,17,TRBD1,CASSLVGGTGGGYEQYF,TGTGCCAGCAGCTTAGTGGGCGGGACAGGGGGCGGCTACGAGCAGTACTTC
TRBJ2-1,.,TRBV10-1,13,TRBD2,CASGLAGANEQFF,TGCGCCAGCGGACTAGCGGGGGCCAATGAGCAGTTCTTC
TRBJ1-4,few,TRBV19,15,.,CASSETAVTNEKLFF,TGTGCCAGTAGTGAGACGGCGGTTACTAATGAAAAACTGTTTTTT
TRBJ2-3,few,TRBV5-1,15,TRBD2,CASSTAGGGEDTQYF,TGCGCCAGCAGCACAGCGGGGGGTGGTGAAGATACGCAGTATTTT
TRBJ1-2,.,TRBV28,14,.,CASQSSQSDFGYTF,TGTGCCAGCCAAAGCTCCCAAAGTGATTTTGGCTACACCTTC
TRBJ2-7,.,TRBV18,14,.,CASSPVPQFHEQYF,TGTGCCAGCTCACCGGTTCCACAGTTCCACGAGCAGTACTTC
TRBJ1-6,.,TRBV18,18,TRBD1,CASSSGTGGSSYNSPLHF,TGTGCCAGCTCATCTGGGACAGGGGGGAGCTCCTATAATTCACCCCTCCACTTT
TRBJ2-5,.,TRBV9,19,TRBD2,CASSVDLANSGGGQETQYF,TGTGCCAGCAGCGTAGACCTAGCTAATAGCGGGGGGGGACAAGAGACCCAGTACTTC
TRBJ2-2,.,TRBV27,14,.,CASKAGANTGELFF,TGTGCCAGCAAGGCGGGGGCCAATACCGGGGAGCTGTTTTTT
TRBJ1-2,.,TRBV19,15,TRBD1,CASSPGTGGDYGYTF,TGTGCCAGTAGTCCGGGGACAGGGGGCGACTATGGCTACACCTTC
TRBJ1-1,.,TRBV30,13,.,CAWKGWRTTEAFF,TGTGCCTGGAAGGGGTGGCGAACCACTGAAGCTTTCTTT
TRBJ1-1,.,TRBV4-3,16,TRBD1,CASSRKLGQGDTEAFF,TGCGCCAGCAGCCGCAAATTGGGGCAGGGGGACACTGAAGCTTTCTTT
TRBJ1-5,.,TRBV4-2,17,.,CASSPKVRGDSNQPQHF,TGTGCCAGCAGCCCCAAGGTCCGGGGGGATAGCAATCAGCCCCAGCATTTT
TRBJ1-6,.,TRBV4-3,14,.,CASSQEGFNSPLHF,TGCGCCAGCAGCCAAGAGGGCTTTAATTCACCCCTCCACTTT
TRBJ1-5,.,TRBV2,15,.,CASSELRVAGQPQHF,TGTGCCAGCAGTGAATTGAGGGTGGCGGGCCAGCCCCAGCATTTT
TRBJ2-2,.,TRBV2,17,TRBD2,CASSPSSGGAVTGELFF,TGTGCCAGCAGTCCTTCCAGCGGGGGGGCCGTAACCGGGGAGCTGTTTTTT
TRBJ1-2,.,TRBV19,14,.,CASSTKGSVYGYTF,TGTGCCAGTAGTACTAAGGGGTCCGTCTACGGCTACACCTTC